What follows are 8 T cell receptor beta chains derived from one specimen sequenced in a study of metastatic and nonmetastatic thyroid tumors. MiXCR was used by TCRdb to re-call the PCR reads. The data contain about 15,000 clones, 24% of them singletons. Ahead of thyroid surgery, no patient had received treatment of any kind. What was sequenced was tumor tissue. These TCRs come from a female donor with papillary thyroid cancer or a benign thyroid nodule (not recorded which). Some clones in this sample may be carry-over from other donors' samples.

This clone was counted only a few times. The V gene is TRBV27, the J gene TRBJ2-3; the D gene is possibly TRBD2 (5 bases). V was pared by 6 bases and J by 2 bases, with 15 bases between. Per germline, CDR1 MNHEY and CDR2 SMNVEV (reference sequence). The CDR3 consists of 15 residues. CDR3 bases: TGTGCCAGCAGCCAAGGACTTCGTAACACAGATACGCAGTATTTT. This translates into CASSQGLRNTDTQYF.

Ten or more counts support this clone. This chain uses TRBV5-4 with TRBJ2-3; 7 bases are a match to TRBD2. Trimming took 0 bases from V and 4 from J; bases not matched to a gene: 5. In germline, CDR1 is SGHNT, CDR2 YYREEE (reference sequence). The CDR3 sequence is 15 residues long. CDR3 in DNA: TGTGCCAGCAGCTTGGTTACGGGAGGTGCAGATACGCAGTATTTT. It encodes CASSLVTGGADTQYF.

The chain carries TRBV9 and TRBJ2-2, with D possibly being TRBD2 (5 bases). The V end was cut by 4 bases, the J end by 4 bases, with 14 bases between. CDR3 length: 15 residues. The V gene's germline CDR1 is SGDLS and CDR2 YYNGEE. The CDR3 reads CASSRRGGLTGELFF. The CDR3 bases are TGTGCCAGCAGCAGAAGAGGCGGGCTCACCGGGGAGCTGTTTTTT. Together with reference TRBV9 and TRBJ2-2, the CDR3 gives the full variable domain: DSGVTQTPKHLITATGQRVTLRCSPRSGDLSVYWYQQSLDQGLQFLIQYYNGEERAKGNILERFSAQQFPDLHSELNLSSLELGDSALYFCASSRRGGLTGELFFGEGSRLTVL.

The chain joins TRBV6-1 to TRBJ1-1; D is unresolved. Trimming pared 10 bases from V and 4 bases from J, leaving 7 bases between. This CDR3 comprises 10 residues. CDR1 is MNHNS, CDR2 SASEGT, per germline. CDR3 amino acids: CAIESTEAFF. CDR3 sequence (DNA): TGTGCCATCGAGAGCACTGAAGCTTTCTTT.

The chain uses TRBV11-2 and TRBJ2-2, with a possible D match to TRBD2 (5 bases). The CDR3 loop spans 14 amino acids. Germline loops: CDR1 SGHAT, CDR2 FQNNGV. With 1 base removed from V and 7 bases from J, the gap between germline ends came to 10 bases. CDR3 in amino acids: CASSLVFEGGELFF. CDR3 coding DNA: TGTGCCAGCAGCTTAGTTTTTGAGGGCGGGGAGCTGTTTTTT.

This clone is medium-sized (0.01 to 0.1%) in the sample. CDR3 sequence: CASSPGQGLLYGYTF. CDR3 in DNA: TGTGCCAGCAGTCCGGGACAGGGCCTCCTCTATGGCTACACCTTC. The chain combines TRBV12-3 or TRBV12-4 with TRBJ1-2; 9 positions agree with TRBD1. V dropped 5 bases and J dropped 4; count of bases not matched to a gene: 8. This CDR3 comprises 15 residues.

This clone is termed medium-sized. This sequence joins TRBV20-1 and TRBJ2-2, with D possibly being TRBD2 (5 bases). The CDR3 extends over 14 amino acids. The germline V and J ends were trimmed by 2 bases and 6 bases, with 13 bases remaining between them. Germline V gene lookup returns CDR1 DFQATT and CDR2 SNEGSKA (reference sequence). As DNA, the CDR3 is TGCAGTGCTAGACCAGCGGTGGTTCCCGGGGAGCTGTTTTTT. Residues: CSARPAVVPGELFF.

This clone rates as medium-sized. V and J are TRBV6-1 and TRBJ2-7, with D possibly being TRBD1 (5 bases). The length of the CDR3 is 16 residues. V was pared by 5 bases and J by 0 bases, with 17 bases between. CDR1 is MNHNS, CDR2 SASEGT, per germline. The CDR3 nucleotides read TGTGCCAGCAGTCCGACATTAGGGGCAAACTCCTACGAGCAGTACTTC. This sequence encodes CASSPTLGANSYEQYF.